The 32 T cell receptor beta chains presented below share a single source sample, sequenced in a study of neurological immune-mediated disorders. TCRdb reprocessed the 5' RACE reads with MiXCR, giving one entry per CDR3 protein. This table holds approximately 20,000 distinct CDR3 sequences, about 2.5% found once. Input material: PBMCs. These receptors all come from a woman between 18 and 29 years old with multiple sclerosis.

This clonotype was observed many times. The rearrangement links TRBV6-6 to TRBJ2-1; D gene ambiguous. This CDR3 comprises 15 residues. Germline V gene lookup returns CDR1 MNHNY and CDR2 SVGAGI (reference sequence). Trimming shortened V by 0 bases and J by 5 bases, and 11 bases separated the two germline ends. This CDR3 reads CASSYSAPVHNEQFF. The CDR3 DNA is TGTGCCAGCAGTTACTCAGCCCCGGTCCACAATGAGCAGTTCTTC.

This clonotype appeared many times. The CDR3: CASSTTGGPRTGELFF. As DNA, the CDR3 is TGTGCCAGCAGTACCACAGGGGGCCCTCGGACCGGGGAGCTGTTTTTT. The chain has TRBV27 and TRBJ2-2; the match to TRBD1 covers 9 bases. CDR3 length: 16 residues. Germline V gene data show CDR1 as MNHEY and CDR2 as SMNVEV (reference sequence). Germline trimming cut 5 bases from V and 5 bases from J; bases unmatched to any gene: 9.

This clonotype was seen ten or more times. This chain connects TRBV12-3 or TRBV12-4 to TRBJ2-7; 9 nucleotides match TRBD1. V was pared by 3 bases and J by 6 bases, with 6 bases of the junction left unmatched. The CDR3 has 14 amino acids. CDR3 in DNA: TGTGCCAGCAGTTTCCGGGACAGGGCCTCCGAGCAGTACTTC. It translates to CASSFRDRASEQYF.

V and J are TRBV28 and TRBJ2-1, with a tentative D call TRBD1 (7 bases). The V and J ends lost 5 bases and 14 bases respectively, with 16 bases between them. CDR1 is MDHEN and CDR2 is SYDVKM in the germline V gene. The CDR3 consists of 12 residues. The CDR3 DNA sequence: TGTGCCAGCAGTCTAAGGACAGGCGGGGAGTTCTTC. Encoded protein: CASSLRTGGEFF.

This clonotype was counted at least ten times. The genes are TRBV28 and TRBJ1-5, with D perhaps matching TRBD1 (5 bases). V lost 7 bases and J 7 bases, leaving 20 bases between the germline ends. CDR3 length: 15 residues. Germline lookup yields CDR1 MDHEN and CDR2 SYDVKM. In nucleotides, the CDR3 is TGTGCCAGCAACTTACGGGGGGAACGGTACCAGCCCCAGCATTTT. It translates to CASNLRGERYQPQHF.

This clonotype appeared many times. The chain combines TRBV5-1 with TRBJ1-5, with D possibly TRBD1 on 5 matching bases. CDR3 size: 13 residues. V dropped 4 bases and J dropped 5 bases, with 10 bases sitting between them. Germline V gene lookup returns CDR1 SGHRS and CDR2 YFSETQ. The CDR3 DNA sequence: TGCGCCAGCAGCCTTGACAGAGATCAGCCCCAGCATTTT. Encoded protein: CASSLDRDQPQHF.

In its sample, this clonotype was seen many times. The chain combines TRBV20-1 with TRBJ1-1; the D is unclear. Germline values: CDR1 DFQATT, CDR2 SNEGSKA (reference sequence). The CDR3 totals 13 residues. With 5 bases removed from V and 2 bases from J, the gap between germline ends came to 12 bases. The CDR3 reads CSAPKTKNTEAFF. The CDR3 DNA reads as TGCAGTGCTCCAAAAACAAAAAACACTGAAGCTTTCTTT.

This clonotype was recorded at least ten times. V usage is TRBV12-3 or TRBV12-4 and J usage is TRBJ1-1; no reliable D call. The CDR3 has 13 amino acids. V was clipped by 3 bases and J by 1 base, with 6 bases between them. The CDR3 loop is CASSFVGNTEAFF. The CDR3 DNA follows: TGTGCCAGCAGTTTCGTGGGGAACACTGAAGCTTTCTTT.

This clonotype was recorded many times. The gene calls are TRBV9 and TRBJ1-2, with unresolved D. V dropped 0 bases and J dropped 7 bases, with 13 bases sitting between them. The CDR3 extends over 14 amino acids. Germline CDR1 SGDLS, CDR2 YYNGEE. CDR3 DNA: TGTGCCAGCAGCGTAGATGGGAGTCGAGCTGGCTACACCTTC. Protein product: CASSVDGSRAGYTF.

This clonotype was counted ten times or more. The rearrangement links TRBV6-5 to TRBJ2-7; 9 positions match TRBD1. The junction had 7 bases not matched to a gene; V was cut back by 6 bases and J by 4 bases. CDR3 length equals 14 residues. Germline CDR1 MNHEY, CDR2 SVGAGI. CDR3 nucleotide sequence: TGTGCCAGCAGCCTGGACAGGGGACTTTACGAGCAGTACTTC. It is translated as CASSLDRGLYEQYF.

This clonotype showed up many times. This rearrangement joins TRBV5-1 to TRBJ1-2; D not resolved. CDR3 length equals 12 residues. The germline gives CDR1 SGHRS, CDR2 YFSETQ. V lost 7 bases and J lost 8, with 15 bases in between. CDR3 in amino acids: CASFDNFGGYTF. The CDR3 nucleotides read TGCGCCAGCTTCGACAATTTCGGAGGCTACACCTTC.

This clonotype was recorded at least ten times. J is TRBJ2-1 and V is TRBV6-2 or TRBV6-3; 10 nucleotides line up with TRBD2. The junction had 6 bases not matched to a gene; V was cut back by 6 bases and J by 7 bases. Germline assignment: CDR1 MNHEY and CDR2 SVGEGT. This CDR3 region has 14 residues. The CDR3 DNA reads as TGTGCCAGCAGGGGGGGACTAGCGATGAATGAGCAGTTCTTC. Amino acid sequence: CASRGGLAMNEQFF.

This clonotype was picked up many times. The chain recombines TRBV20-1 with TRBJ2-3; 9 bases agree with TRBD1. CDR1 is DFQATT, CDR2 SNEGSKA, per germline (reference sequence). Losses at the gene ends were 6 bases for V and 4 bases for J; bases not matched to a gene: 8. The CDR3 has 14 amino acids. Here the CDR3 reads CSALNRGRADTQYF. In nucleotides, the CDR3 is TGCAGTGCCCTGAACAGGGGGCGAGCAGATACGCAGTATTTT.

The sample holds many counts of this clonotype. The J gene is TRBJ2-2, the V gene TRBV20-1, with 9 bases identical to TRBD1. The CDR3 has 13 amino acids. The V gene's germline CDR1 is DFQATT and CDR2 SNEGSKA (reference sequence). The V and J ends lost 6 bases and 4 bases, in that order; junction bases with no gene match: 3. Written as DNA, the CDR3 is TGCAGTGCGCCGGACAGGGGCACCGGGGAGCTGTTTTTT. It translates to CSAPDRGTGELFF.

This clonotype is medium-sized within its sample. The chain recombines TRBV9 with TRBJ2-3; D not resolved. V lost 3 bases, J lost 1 base, and 9 bases lay in between. The CDR3 totals 14 residues. Germline loops: CDR1 SGDLS, CDR2 YYNGEE. Written as DNA, the CDR3 is TGTGCCAGCAGCGCCCCTCCGGGCACAGATACGCAGTATTTT. It encodes CASSAPPGTDTQYF.

This clonotype was seen repeatedly, ten times or more. The genes are TRBV27 and TRBJ2-7, with 9 bases identical to TRBD2. Germline CDR1 is MNHEY and CDR2 is SMNVEV (reference sequence). The CDR3 is made up of 14 amino acids. V lost 4 bases and J lost 5; bases outside the gene matches: 6. The CDR3 coding sequence is TGTGCCAGCAGTTCGGGACTAGCTTCCCACGAGCAGTACTTC. Translating it yields CASSSGLASHEQYF.

Within the sample, this clonotype is medium-sized. The gene calls are TRBV20-1 and TRBJ2-3; 12 positions match TRBD2. The CDR3 covers 15 residues. V gave up 1 base and J gave up 1 base; unmatched junction bases: 0. Germline loops: CDR1 DFQATT, CDR2 SNEGSKA (reference sequence). As DNA, the CDR3 is TGCAGTGCTAGAGGACTAGCGGGAGGCACAGATACGCAGTATTTT. Residues: CSARGLAGGTDTQYF.

Ten or more counts support this clonotype. The V call is TRBV10-1, the J call TRBJ2-1; TRBD2 agrees at 14 bases. The V and J ends lost 6 bases and 6 bases, in that order; junction bases with no gene match: 4. The CDR3 is 15 residues long. Germline V gives CDR1 WNHNN, CDR2 SYGVQD (reference sequence). The CDR3 coding sequence is TGCGCCAGCAGCGGTGGACTAGCGGGGGGCAATGAGCAGTTCTTC. It translates to CASSGGLAGGNEQFF.

This clonotype has a count of ten or more. V usage is TRBV24-1 and J usage is TRBJ2-1; possibly TRBD1 or TRBD2 for D (5 bases each). The CDR3 contains 15 residues. Looked up from germline, CDR1 is KGHDR and CDR2 is SFDVKD. With 5 bases removed from V and 10 bases from J, the gap between germline ends came to 20 bases. CDR3 residues: CATSVTGTAGKEQFF. The CDR3 DNA is TGTGCCACCAGTGTTACCGGGACCGCCGGGAAGGAGCAGTTCTTC.

At least ten counts were recorded for this clonotype. The chain links TRBV6-5 to TRBJ2-1; no definite D call. Germline V gives CDR1 MNHEY, CDR2 SVGAGI. Deletions cut 5 bases from V and 9 bases from J, with 14 bases between. The CDR3 consists of 13 residues. The CDR3 here is CASSARPRLEQFF. DNA of the CDR3: TGTGCCAGCAGTGCTAGACCTCGACTTGAGCAGTTCTTC.

This clonotype was seen repeatedly, ten times or more. This chain links TRBV28 with TRBJ2-1; 8 bases map to TRBD2. This CDR3 contains 16 residues. In germline, CDR1 is MDHEN, CDR2 SYDVKM. V trimming: 5 bases; J trimming: 9 bases; junction bases outside the gene matches: 15. DNA of the CDR3: TGTGCCAGCAGTCCTGAGTATAGCGGGGCTCCACCTGAGCAGTTCTTC. It translates to CASSPEYSGAPPEQFF.

This clonotype was observed at least ten times. The CDR3 sequence: CASSLGGRGANQPQHF. The CDR3 region has the DNA TGTGCCAGCAGCTTAGGCGGCAGGGGGGCAAATCAGCCCCAGCATTTT. The rearrangement links TRBV11-2 to TRBJ1-5; 7 bases fit TRBD1. The trim removed 1 base at V and 4 bases at J, leaving 7 bases unmatched. CDR1 and CDR2 (germline): SGHAT, FQNNGV. The CDR3 extends over 16 amino acids.

The sample holds many counts of this clonotype. The CDR3 spells CASSESPGEEFF. For the CDR3, the DNA is TGCGCCAGCAGTGAGTCCCCCGGGGAGGAGTTCTTC. This chain connects TRBV10-1 to TRBJ2-1; D possibly corresponds to TRBD2 (6 bases). V was clipped by 0 bases and J by 14 bases, with 11 bases between them. The CDR3 totals 12 residues. The germline gives CDR1 WNHNN, CDR2 SYGVQD (reference sequence).

This clonotype was recorded many times. The chain combines TRBV20-1 with TRBJ2-7, with D maybe TRBD1 (6 bases). CDR1 DFQATT and CDR2 SNEGSKA come from the germline V gene (reference sequence). V was trimmed by 5 bases and J by 3 bases, leaving 14 bases between them. The CDR3 length is 13 residues. DNA of the CDR3: TGCAGTGCTCCCACAGGGTTCAGCTACGAGCAGTACTTC. Amino acid sequence: CSAPTGFSYEQYF.

At least ten counts were recorded for this clonotype. The rearrangement uses TRBV12-3 or TRBV12-4 and TRBJ2-5, with 7 bases that match TRBD1. Losses at the gene ends were 6 bases for V and 0 bases for J; bases not matched to a gene: 7. The CDR3 sequence is 15 residues long. CDR3 amino acids: CASSPPGQHQETQYF. CDR3 in DNA: TGTGCCAGCAGCCCTCCGGGACAGCACCAAGAGACCCAGTACTTC.

CDR3 region: CASSQGQGNTDTQYF. The CDR3, as DNA: TGTGCCAGCAGCCAGGGACAGGGGAACACAGATACGCAGTATTTT. The chain employs TRBV3-1 and TRBJ2-3; 10 nucleotides line up with TRBD1. The V gene's germline CDR1 is LGHDT and CDR2 YNNKEL (reference sequence). This CDR3 is built from 15 residues. The J segment lost 2 bases and the V segment lost 3 bases, leaving 2 bases of the junction unmatched.

This clonotype was detected ten times or more. The rearrangement joins TRBV14 to TRBJ1-5; perhaps TRBD1 as D (5 bases). Trimming left V 4 bases short and J 15 bases short, with 19 bases between. Germline CDR1 reads SGHDN; CDR2 reads FVKESK. The CDR3 loop spans 13 amino acids. Here the CDR3 reads CASSREVGDPSHF. CDR3 DNA: TGTGCCAGCAGCCGAGAGGTAGGGGACCCCTCGCATTTT.

This clonotype was seen ten or more times. The gene calls are TRBV5-6 and TRBJ2-5; TRBD2 matches 12 bases. V lost 0 bases, J lost 2 bases, and 14 bases stayed unmatched. Looked up from germline, CDR1 is SGHDT and CDR2 is YYEEEE. This CDR3 comprises 20 residues. CDR3 in DNA: TGTGCCAGCAGCTTGGCATGGCTAGCGGGAGGGCCGCGGAGGCAAGAGACCCAGTACTTC. It codes for CASSLAWLAGGPRRQETQYF.

At least ten counts were recorded for this clonotype. The gene calls are TRBV7-9 and TRBJ1-1, with a weak D call TRBD1 (6 bases). The CDR3 extends over 14 amino acids. V gave up 6 bases and J gave up 5 bases, with 16 bases separating them. Germline V CDR1 and CDR2: SEHNR, FQNEAQ (reference sequence). This CDR3 reads CASRKRGRKTEAFF. CDR3 bases: TGTGCCAGCAGAAAAAGGGGGAGGAAAACTGAAGCTTTCTTT.

This clonotype was picked up many times. The chain links TRBV5-1 to TRBJ2-3; tentative D call: TRBD2 (6 bases). V was pared by 1 base and J by 10 bases, with 10 bases between. The CDR3 runs to 12 residues. Germline-derived CDR1 and CDR2 are SGHRS and YFSETQ. CDR3 nucleotides: TGCGCCAGCAGCTTGACTAGCTCCGCGCAGTATTTT. The encoded protein is CASSLTSSAQYF. The variable domain in full, completed from reference TRBV5-1 and TRBJ2-3, reads KAGVTQTPRYLIKTRGQQVTLSCSPISGHRSVSWYQQTPGQGLQFLFEYFSETQRNKGNFPGRFSGRQFSNSRSEMNVSTLELGDSALYLCASSLTSSAQYFGPGTRLTVL.

This clonotype occurred many times. The chain carries TRBV20-1 and TRBJ1-1, with D perhaps TRBD1 (5 bases). CDR1 and CDR2 (germline): DFQATT, SNEGSKA (reference sequence). V gave up 8 bases and J gave up 3 bases, with 16 bases separating them. CDR3 size: 13 residues. CDR3 in DNA: TGCAGTTCCCCGACTCCGGGGCACACTGAAGCTTTCTTT. Its protein product is CSSPTPGHTEAFF.

By its share, this clonotype is medium-sized. V is TRBV3-1 and J is TRBJ2-7, with 8 bases identical to TRBD1. This CDR3 has 15 residues. CDR1 and CDR2 from the germline V gene are LGHDT and YNNKEL (reference sequence). The J segment lost 0 bases and the V segment lost 4 bases, leaving 5 bases of the junction unmatched. This chain's CDR3 is CASSPRDRSSYEQYF. The CDR3 DNA reads TGTGCCAGCAGCCCCCGGGACAGGAGCTCCTACGAGCAGTACTTC.